A selection of T cell receptor beta chains follows, all from one sample in a study of technical replicates of blood from a handful of donors. Generated by immunoSEQ multiplex PCR, the TCRdb table keeps only in-frame clones and is missing some. Of more than 90,000 clones in the sample, more than 90% were seen once. The sample was T cells isolated from PBMCs. The receptors were gathered from a human donor in good health. Both conserved end residues are part of each CDR3. The D gene is left open where the match is weak. Clone sizes are given selectively: once, few, many, or a class where the clone is expanded.

size: -
V: TRBV6-5
J: TRBJ1-1
D: -
DNA: TGTGCCAGCAGTTACGAGGGATATGAAGCTTTCTTT
CDR3: CASSYEGYEAFF

size: -
V: TRBV5-1
J: TRBJ2-4
D: TRBD1
DNA: TGCGCCAGCAGCTTGGCCAGCTTCAAACAGGGGCTAGCCAAAAACATTCAGTACTTC
CDR3: CASSLASFKQGLAKNIQYF

size: -
V: TRBV25-1
J: TRBJ1-4
D: -
DNA: TGTGCCAGCAGTGAATCGTACTTCACCCAGGAACTGTTTTTT
CDR3: CASSESYFTQELFF

size: once
V: TRBV5-4
J: TRBJ2-5
D: TRBD2
DNA: TGTGCCAGCAGGGCGGGGGGCCAAAGACCAGAAGAGACCCAGTACTTC
CDR3: CASRAGGQRPEETQYF

size: -
V: TRBV7-9
J: TRBJ2-1
D: TRBD1
DNA: TGTGCCAGCAGCTTAGGGACAGGGAATGAGCAGTTCTTC
CDR3: CASSLGTGNEQFF

size: -
V: TRBV7-9
J: TRBJ2-5
D: TRBD1
DNA: TGTGCCAGCAGCTTAGCCAGGGGGAACCAAGAGACCCAGTACTTC
CDR3: CASSLARGNQETQYF

size: -
V: TRBV7-9
J: TRBJ1-2
D: TRBD1
DNA: TGTGCCAGCAGCCGACAGGGTCGCTCCTATGGCTACACCTTC
CDR3: CASSRQGRSYGYTF

size: -
V: TRBV4-1
J: TRBJ2-2
D: -
DNA: TGCGCCAGCAGTCCGGGGAGGTACACCGGGGAGCTGTTTTTT
CDR3: CASSPGRYTGELFF

size: -
V: TRBV5-4
J: TRBJ2-7
D: TRBD2
DNA: TGTGCCAGCAGCTCCACTAGCGGGAGGACTCACGAGCAGTACTTC
CDR3: CASSSTSGRTHEQYF

size: -
V: TRBV6-4
J: TRBJ1-2
D: TRBD1
DNA: TGTGCCAGCAATCCGGGACAGGGGGCGCCTTATGATGGCTACACCTTC
CDR3: CASNPGQGAPYDGYTF

size: -
V: TRBV6-4
J: TRBJ2-2
D: -
DNA: TGTGCCAGCAGCGAGGCAGCGACCGGGGAGCTGTTTTTT
CDR3: CASSEAATGELFF

size: -
V: TRBV10-2
J: TRBJ2-5
D: TRBD2
DNA: TGCGCCAGCAGTGAGTCGACTAGCGGAACAGAGACCCAGTACTTC
CDR3: CASSESTSGTETQYF

size: -
V: TRBV6-5
J: TRBJ1-4
D: -
DNA: TGTGCCAGCAGTTCTGAGGCACCGCCAACTAATGAAAAACTGTTTTTT
CDR3: CASSSEAPPTNEKLFF

size: -
V: TRBV29-1
J: TRBJ2-7
D: -
DNA: TGCAGCGTGAGGGGGTGGGGACATCACGAGCAGTACTTC
CDR3: CSVRGWGHHEQYF

size: -
V: TRBV5-1
J: TRBJ1-4
D: -
DNA: TGCGCCAGCACCGCCGGGCCCGGGGCAACTAATGAAAAACTGTTTTTT
CDR3: CASTAGPGATNEKLFF

size: -
V: TRBV4-1
J: TRBJ1-4
D: TRBD1
DNA: TGCGCCAGCAGCCAAGAGGGCAGGGGGGCGGCAACTAATGAAAAACTGTTTTTT
CDR3: CASSQEGRGAATNEKLFF

size: once
V: TRBV2
J: TRBJ2-1
D: TRBD2
DNA: TGTGCCAGCAGTGAAGAAGCGGGGACCTACAATGAGCAGTTCTTC
CDR3: CASSEEAGTYNEQFF

size: -
V: TRBV7-9
J: TRBJ1-6
D: TRBD1
DNA: TGTGCCAGCAGCTTAACACAGGGGGCGCCTATCAGCTATAATTCACCCCTCCACTTT
CDR3: CASSLTQGAPISYNSPLHF

size: once
V: TRBV2
J: TRBJ1-4
D: TRBD1
DNA: TGTGCCAGCAGCATGAATCCACAGGGGGCAGGTGAAAAACTGTTTTTT
CDR3: CASSMNPQGAGEKLFF

size: -
V: TRBV27
J: TRBJ1-1
D: -
DNA: TGTGCCAGCAGTTTATCACGGTCCACTGAAGCTTTCTTT
CDR3: CASSLSRSTEAFF

size: -
V: TRBV13
J: TRBJ2-1
D: -
DNA: TGTGCCAGCAGCTTAGGACAGGGCTTTAGCTCCTACAATGAGCAGTTCTTC
CDR3: CASSLGQGFSSYNEQFF

size: -
V: TRBV4-2
J: TRBJ2-3
D: TRBD1
DNA: TGTGCCAGCAGCCAACTAGGGGGCTCGTGGGATCGTGGTGACGGCACAGATACGCAGTATTTT
CDR3: CASSQLGGSWDRGDGTDTQYF

size: -
V: TRBV6-5
J: TRBJ2-1
D: TRBD2
DNA: TGTGCCAGCAGTGACCCGACTAGCGGAAGTGAGCAGTTCTTC
CDR3: CASSDPTSGSEQFF

size: -
V: TRBV5-8
J: TRBJ2-5
D: -
DNA: TGTGCCAGCAGCTTGGCCGGCAGGGGATTCCAAGAGACCCAGTACTTC
CDR3: CASSLAGRGFQETQYF

size: few
V: TRBV7-2
J: TRBJ1-1
D: TRBD1
DNA: TGTGCCAGCAGCTTAATAGGACAGGGATACATGAACACTGAAGCTTTCTTT
CDR3: CASSLIGQGYMNTEAFF

size: -
V: TRBV2
J: TRBJ1-4
D: TRBD1
DNA: TGTGCCAGCAGTATCCCGGGGCAGGGGGTTGCTAATGAAAAACTGTTTTTT
CDR3: CASSIPGQGVANEKLFF

size: -
V: TRBV4-1
J: TRBJ1-4
D: TRBD1
DNA: TGCGCCAGCAGCACACCACAGGGGACTAATGAAAAACTGTTTTTT
CDR3: CASSTPQGTNEKLFF

size: -
V: TRBV4-1
J: TRBJ1-5
D: TRBD1
DNA: TGCGCCAGCAGCCAAGATGATGGGGGACAGGGGAATCAGCCCCAGCATTTT
CDR3: CASSQDDGGQGNQPQHF

size: -
V: TRBV29-1
J: TRBJ2-7
D: -
DNA: TGCAGCGTTTCAGGGGATAAAAAAAGGCCTCTCTCCTACGAGCAGTACTTC
CDR3: CSVSGDKKRPLSYEQYF

size: -
V: TRBV19
J: TRBJ1-1
D: TRBD1
DNA: TGTGCCAGTAAACCCCGGGGACAGAACCTTCTGGGCACTGAAGCTTTCTTT
CDR3: CASKPRGQNLLGTEAFF

size: -
V: TRBV11-3
J: TRBJ2-1
D: TRBD2
DNA: TGTGCCAGCAGCTTAGCTAGCGGGGTAATCGATGAGCAGTTCTTC
CDR3: CASSLASGVIDEQFF

size: -
V: TRBV5-5
J: TRBJ1-2
D: TRBD1
DNA: TGTGCCAGCAGTCGGGACAGTAACTATGGCTACACCTTC
CDR3: CASSRDSNYGYTF

size: -
V: TRBV4-1
J: TRBJ2-1
D: -
DNA: TGCGCCAGCAGCCAACCCATACTAGCCGTTCCAGGCAATGAGCAGTTCTTC
CDR3: CASSQPILAVPGNEQFF

size: -
V: TRBV2
J: TRBJ2-3
D: -
DNA: TGTGCCAGCAGTGTCTTGCGGGTGGGGGGAGATACGCAGTATTTT
CDR3: CASSVLRVGGDTQYF

size: -
V: TRBV6-6
J: TRBJ1-1
D: -
DNA: TGTGCCAGCAGTTACTGGGACAAGAACACTGAAGCTTTCTTT
CDR3: CASSYWDKNTEAFF

size: -
V: TRBV2
J: TRBJ1-1
D: -
DNA: TGTGCCAGCAGTGAATGGGTCGGACGGGGGACTGAAGCTTTCTTT
CDR3: CASSEWVGRGTEAFF

size: -
V: TRBV5-1
J: TRBJ2-3
D: -
DNA: TGCGCCAGCAGCTTTCTTAGCGGATCAAACACAGATACGCAGTATTTT
CDR3: CASSFLSGSNTDTQYF

size: -
V: TRBV5-8
J: TRBJ1-3
D: -
DNA: TGTGCCAGCAGCTTGGACAGGGGAAACACCATATATTTT
CDR3: CASSLDRGNTIYF